Only one count was recorded for the clone carrying this T cell receptor beta chain. Its antigen is still unknown. There are 13 residues in the CDR3. V dropped 2 bases and J dropped 2 bases, with 4 bases sitting between them. The germline V gene has CDR1 SGHVS and CDR2 FQNEAQ. PCR involved 60 Vbeta and 13 Jbeta primers. TCRdb's table, derived via immunoSEQ multiplex PCR, lists solely in-frame clones and lacks some. The sample carries roughly 68,000 clones, about 75% recorded once. The data were obtained in a study of cytomegalovirus exposure and HLA in healthy donors. Overall study results and limits: Cytomegalovirus status was reportedly diagnosed by the classifier with high sensitivity and specificity. While the bulk of TCR sequences proved rare, some public TCRs turned up in many donors.

The specimen sequenced was PBMCs. The clonotype comes from a woman between 25 and 40 years old in good health and CMV-seropositive. The chain is built from TRBV7-8 and TRBJ1-5, with D uncertain. Written as DNA, the CDR3 is TGTGCCAGCAGCTTACGAGGCAATCAGCCCCAGCATTTT. It codes for CASSLRGNQPQHF.